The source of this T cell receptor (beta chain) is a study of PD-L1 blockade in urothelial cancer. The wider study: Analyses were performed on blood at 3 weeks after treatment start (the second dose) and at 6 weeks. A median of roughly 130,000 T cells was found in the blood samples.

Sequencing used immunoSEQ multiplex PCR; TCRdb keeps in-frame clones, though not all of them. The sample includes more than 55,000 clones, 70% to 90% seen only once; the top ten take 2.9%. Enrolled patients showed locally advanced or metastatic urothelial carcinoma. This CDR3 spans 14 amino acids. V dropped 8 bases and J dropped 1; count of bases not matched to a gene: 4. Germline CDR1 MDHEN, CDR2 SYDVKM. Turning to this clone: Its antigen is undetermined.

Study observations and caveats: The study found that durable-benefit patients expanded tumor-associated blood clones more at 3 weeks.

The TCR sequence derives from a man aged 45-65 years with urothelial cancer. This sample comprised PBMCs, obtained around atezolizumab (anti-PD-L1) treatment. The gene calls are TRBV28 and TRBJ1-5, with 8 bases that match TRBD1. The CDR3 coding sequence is TGTGCCAGCTCCAGACAGGGGAGCAATCAGCCCCAGCATTTT. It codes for CASSRQGSNQPQHF.